This T cell receptor (beta chain) was identified in a study of blood T cell repertoires in COVID-19. In the study overall: Spain, Italy and the United States supplied samples that represented acute and convalescent COVID-19.

Trimming took 0 bases from V and 5 from J, leaving 9 bases between them. The CDR3 runs to 14 residues. Germline V gene data show CDR1 as SGDLS and CDR2 as YYNGEE. Under the authors' procedure: Reference gene primer amplification in the assay estimated nucleated cell counts. Assay: immunoSEQ multiplex PCR; the TCRdb copy retains only in-frame clones and omits some. The V and J calls and clone size were taken over from that table, and D and trimming were inferred from the DNA. The profile shows some 200,000 clones, approximately 86% of them singletons. Only a few counts were recorded for this clone. The source is a man between 18 and 35 years old with active or convalescent COVID-19. V usage is TRBV9 and J usage is TRBJ2-1, with a weak D call TRBD2 (6 bases). The specimen was peripheral blood. CDR3 sequence reads: CASSVAGLNNEQFF. CDR3 coding DNA: TGTGCCAGCAGCGTAGCTGGACTAAACAATGAGCAGTTCTTC.